The 2 T cell receptor beta chains listed next were all sequenced from one sample in a study of blood T cells in healthy people across ages. The authors ran a second PCR of about 6 to 11 cycles using a sample-barcoded 5' primer and a J-beta primer mix. A single record per CDR3 protein comes from TCRdb applying MiXCR to the 5' RACE reads. The sample consists of roughly 800,000 distinct CDR3 sequences, about three fifths of them appearing once. Sequenced: blood. These receptors all stem from a young man in good health.

The genes are TRBV20-1 and TRBJ2-1, with D perhaps TRBD2 (6 bases). The germline V gene encodes CDR1 DFQATT and CDR2 SNEGSKA (reference sequence). Trimming took 6 bases from V and 8 from J, leaving 23 bases between them. There are 15 residues in the CDR3. CDR3 DNA: TGCAGTGCGAACAAGGGGCGCGTGCGGGGCGATGAGCAGTTCTTC. It codes for CSANKGRVRGDEQFF.

The chain links TRBV20-1 to TRBJ2-7; tentative D call: TRBD1 (6 bases). The germline V gene encodes CDR1 DFQATT and CDR2 SNEGSKA (reference sequence). V shed 8 bases and J shed 1 base, with 18 bases lying between them. There are 14 residues in the CDR3. CDR3 bases: TGCAGTACAGTTCCCCGAGACAGGTCCTACGAGCAGTACTTC. Its translation: CSTVPRDRSYEQYF.